What follows are 28 T cell receptor beta chains derived from one specimen sequenced in a study of shared clonotypes between healthy human individuals. Some clones are missing from TCRdb's copy, which holds only in-frame ones; the method was immunoSEQ multiplex PCR. This table has over a million clones, approximately 80% appearing once. The sample was memory CD4+ T cells from PBMCs. The subset here: CD45RA-negative fraction. All receptors derive from a man between 18 and 35 years old in good health. Some clones in this sample may be carry-over from other donors' samples.

This clone was counted between two and nine times. The gene calls are TRBV7-2 and TRBJ2-2, with TRBD2 matching 11 bases. This CDR3 contains 15 residues. J was trimmed by 7 bases and V by 5 bases; bases with no gene match: 6. CDR1 is SGHTA, CDR2 FQGNSA, per germline. The CDR3 protein is CASSIQGLADGELFF. In DNA form, the CDR3 reads TGTGCCAGCAGCATCCAGGGACTAGCGGACGGGGAGCTGTTTTTT.

This clone has just one count. V and J are TRBV2 and TRBJ2-7; D may correspond to TRBD1 or TRBD2 (6 bases each). The length of the CDR3 is 15 residues. The V gene's germline CDR1 is SNHLY and CDR2 FYNNEI. V lost 8 bases, J lost 4 bases, and 21 bases lay in between. The CDR3 here is CASFLGEGGSYEQYF. As DNA, the CDR3 is TGTGCCAGCTTCCTGGGAGAAGGGGGGAGTTACGAGCAGTACTTC.

The chain joins TRBV28 to TRBJ1-3; D ambiguous. Germline V gene data show CDR1 as MDHEN and CDR2 as SYDVKM. The CDR3 has 15 residues. V was trimmed by 7 bases and J by 0 bases, leaving 13 bases between them. DNA of the CDR3: TGTGCCAGCACTTCCCCACGCTTCTCTGGAAACACCATATATTTT. This sequence encodes CASTSPRFSGNTIYF.

This clone occurred many times. The V and J genes are TRBV29-1 and TRBJ1-1; 8 bases line up with TRBD1. The trim removed 5 bases at V and 2 bases at J, leaving 4 bases unmatched. The CDR3 contains 13 residues. Germline CDR1 and CDR2: SQVTM and ANQGSEA. This chain's CDR3 is CSVKGQVNTEAFF. Written as DNA, the CDR3 is TGCAGCGTTAAGGGACAGGTTAACACTGAAGCTTTCTTT.

The chain combines TRBV11-2 with TRBJ1-3, with D hard to call. This CDR3 has 16 amino acids. V lost 1 base, J lost 4 bases, and 14 bases lay in between. CDR1 SGHAT and CDR2 FQNNGV come from the germline V gene. In DNA form, the CDR3 reads TGTGCCAGCAGCTTAGCCCTCCTAAACGCGGGAAACACCATATATTTT. It is translated as CASSLALLNAGNTIYF.

The chain recombines TRBV4-2 with TRBJ1-3; D uncertain. CDR3 length: 14 residues. Germline CDR1 LGHNA, CDR2 YNFKEQ. V lost 7 bases and J lost 4, with 14 bases in between. CDR3 nucleotides: TGTGCCAGCAACTCTTGGACGACGGGAAACACCATATATTTT. Its protein product is CASNSWTTGNTIYF.

J is TRBJ2-2 and V is TRBV5-1, with 8 positions matching TRBD1. Germline V gene sequence: CDR1 SGHRS, CDR2 YFSETQ. The CDR3 is 14 amino acids. V shed 3 bases and J 7 bases; nucleotides not matched to a gene: 5. The CDR3 DNA reads as TGCGCCAGCAGCTGGACAGGGTTAGGCGGGGAGCTGTTTTTT. Its protein product is CASSWTGLGGELFF.

This clone appeared a few times. This chain links TRBV6-5 with TRBJ1-1; TRBD1 might be the D (6 bases). Trimming shortened V by 4 bases and J by 6 bases, and 12 bases separated the two germline ends. This CDR3 spans 13 amino acids. CDR1 is MNHEY and CDR2 is SVGAGI in the germline V gene. CDR3 sequence (DNA): TGTGCCAGCAGTTTCAGGGGTTGGGCTGAAGCTTTCTTT. It codes for CASSFRGWAEAFF.

The gene calls are TRBV4-2 and TRBJ2-7; 8 bases map to TRBD2. Germline values: CDR1 LGHNA, CDR2 YNFKEQ. The CDR3 runs 16 residues. With 2 bases clipped from V and 0 bases from J, the junction kept 6 bases outside the gene matches. CDR3 protein: CASSQSSGGPSYEQYF. The CDR3 coding sequence is TGTGCCAGCAGCCAATCCAGCGGGGGACCCTCCTACGAGCAGTACTTC.

V gene TRBV6-6 combines with J gene TRBJ2-7; D may be TRBD2 (5 bases). Per the germline V gene, CDR1 is MNHNY and CDR2 is SVGAGI (reference sequence). This CDR3 contains 13 residues. The V end was cut by 7 bases, the J end by 0 bases, with 10 bases between. Here the CDR3 reads CASKWEPSYEQYF. Here the CDR3 DNA reads TGTGCCAGCAAGTGGGAGCCCTCCTACGAGCAGTACTTC.

The CDR3 here is CASRQQVTDTQYF. CDR3 bases: TGTGCCAGCAGACAACAGGTCACAGATACGCAGTATTTT. The V gene is TRBV5-4, the J gene TRBJ2-3; possibly TRBD1 for D (5 bases). Germline-derived CDR1 and CDR2 are SGHNT and YYREEE (reference sequence). The germline V and J ends were trimmed by 5 bases and 2 bases, with 9 bases remaining between them. The CDR3 length is 13 residues.

The rearrangement links TRBV5-6 to TRBJ2-5, with D perhaps given as TRBD1 or TRBD2 (6 bases each). From germline, CDR1 is SGHDT and CDR2 YYEEEE. V was pared by 2 bases and J by 11 bases, with 16 bases between. CDR3 size: 13 residues. The CDR3 coding sequence is TGTGCCAGCAGCTTTTGGGGGGCCCCTGAGCAGTACTTC. Its translation: CASSFWGAPEQYF. Full variable domain (missing parts from reference TRBV5-6 and TRBJ2-5): DAGVTQSPTHLIKTRGQQVTLRCSPKSGHDTVSWYQQALGQGPQFIFQYYEEEERQRGNFPDRFSGHQFPNYSSELNVNALLLGDSALYLCASSFWGAPEQYFGPGTRLLVL.

The chain employs TRBV18 and TRBJ1-4; D unresolved. Germline V gives CDR1 KGHSH, CDR2 LQKENI. Trimming removed 3 bases at V and 4 bases at J, with 12 bases between. CDR3 length: 15 residues. CDR3: CASSPPDGFNEKLFF. CDR3 coding DNA: TGTGCCAGCTCACCTCCGGACGGGTTTAATGAAAAACTGTTTTTT.

This clone was seen a handful of times. CDR3 protein: CASSFGLLGEQFF. CDR3 nucleotides: TGTGCCAGCAGCTTCGGACTACTCGGTGAGCAGTTCTTC. This chain links TRBV5-6 with TRBJ2-1, with a possible D match to TRBD2 (6 bases). There are 13 residues in the CDR3. V gave up 2 bases and J gave up 9 bases, with 12 bases separating them. Germline CDR1 is SGHDT and CDR2 is YYEEEE.

This chain joins TRBV28 and TRBJ2-7, with TRBD1 identical over 9 bases. The CDR3 extends over 15 amino acids. V shed 6 bases and J 2 bases; nucleotides not matched to a gene: 8. Per germline, CDR1 MDHEN and CDR2 SYDVKM. CDR3 loop: CASRTQGASTYEQYF. The CDR3 DNA sequence: TGTGCCAGCAGGACACAGGGGGCTAGCACCTACGAGCAGTACTTC.

This clone was recorded once. The chain combines TRBV11-2 with TRBJ1-2; no clear D. This CDR3 has 14 residues. CDR1 is SGHAT and CDR2 is FQNNGV in the germline V gene. V shed 0 bases and J shed 9 bases, with 14 bases lying between them. CDR3 region: CASSLDRLSRSYTF. As DNA, the CDR3 is TGTGCCAGCAGCTTAGACCGCCTAAGCAGGAGCTACACCTTC.

The chain has TRBV7-3 and TRBJ2-7; D not certain. Germline CDR1 and CDR2: SGHTA and FQGTGA. The ends were cut back, 2 bases at V and 2 bases at J, with 10 bases in the middle. This CDR3 region has 14 residues. The CDR3 sequence: CASSLGGSPYEQYF. In nucleotides, the CDR3 is TGTGCCAGCAGCTTAGGTGGCTCGCCCTACGAGCAGTACTTC.

The V call is TRBV9, the J call TRBJ2-1, with D perhaps TRBD2 (5 bases). CDR1 SGDLS and CDR2 YYNGEE come from the germline V gene. This CDR3 contains 14 residues. V was trimmed by 6 bases and J by 2 bases, leaving 12 bases between them. CDR3 region: CASTRGQTYNEQFF. For the CDR3, the DNA is TGTGCCAGCACCCGAGGGCAGACCTACAATGAGCAGTTCTTC.

J is TRBJ2-1 and V is TRBV28; 10 bases line up with TRBD2. The germline V gene has CDR1 MDHEN and CDR2 SYDVKM. The CDR3 consists of 16 residues. After removal of 4 bases from V and 4 bases from J, the junction contained 7 bases not matched to a gene. DNA of the CDR3: TGTGCCAGCAGTTCTCGACTAGCGGGTTCGTACAATGAGCAGTTCTTC. Its protein is CASSSRLAGSYNEQFF.

The chain carries TRBV11-3 and TRBJ2-7; tentative D call: TRBD2 (5 bases). The CDR3 is 15 residues long. Germline CDR1 SGHNT, CDR2 YENEEA. Trimming cost V 2 bases and J 2 bases, with 13 bases left between them. The CDR3 DNA follows: TGTGCCAGCAGCTTAATGAGCGGATCTACCTACGAGCAGTACTTC. It yields the protein CASSLMSGSTYEQYF.

This rearrangement joins TRBV9 to TRBJ2-1; 7 bases line up with TRBD2. V shed 2 bases, J shed 6 bases, and the junction held 8 bases outside the gene matches. CDR3 size: 15 residues. The germline V gene has CDR1 SGDLS and CDR2 YYNGEE. The CDR3 here is CASSVVLAAINEQFF. The CDR3, as DNA: TGTGCCAGCAGCGTGGTGCTAGCGGCAATCAATGAGCAGTTCTTC.

This chain uses TRBV2 with TRBJ2-2, with TRBD1 identical over 7 bases. The CDR3 runs to 15 residues. Trimming cost V 4 bases and J 3 bases; bases outside gene matches: 5. Germline V gene sequence: CDR1 SNHLY, CDR2 FYNNEI. The CDR3 here is CASSVEGADTGELFF. DNA for the CDR3: TGTGCCAGCAGTGTAGAGGGGGCTGACACCGGGGAGCTGTTTTTT.

This chain links TRBV6-1 with TRBJ1-2, with TRBD1 matching over 7 bases. CDR1 is MNHNS, CDR2 SASEGT, per germline. With V trimmed by 2 bases and J by 13 bases, 7 bases remained unmatched. CDR3 size: 12 residues. The CDR3 sequence: CASSERRQGPTF. CDR3 DNA: TGTGCCAGCAGTGAAAGAAGACAGGGCCCCACCTTC.

The genes are TRBV4-3 and TRBJ2-7; TRBD2 agrees at 12 bases. CDR3 length: 16 amino acids. V shed 6 bases and J 3 bases; nucleotides not matched to a gene: 9. From germline, CDR1 is LGHNA and CDR2 YSLEER. CDR3 amino acids: CASSRSLAGGDYEQYF. As DNA, the CDR3 is TGCGCCAGCAGTCGATCGCTAGCGGGAGGGGACTACGAGCAGTACTTC.

The chain carries TRBV14 and TRBJ2-3; D is undetermined. Germline lookup yields CDR1 SGHDN and CDR2 FVKESK. Trimming shortened V by 4 bases and J by 0 bases, and 8 bases separated the two germline ends. The CDR3 loop spans 14 amino acids. The CDR3 DNA reads as TGTGCCAGCAGCCTCAAATCGAGCACAGATACGCAGTATTTT. It is translated as CASSLKSSTDTQYF.

The chain combines TRBV5-6 with TRBJ1-5, with 7 bases lining up with TRBD1. CDR3 length: 13 residues. V shed 5 bases and J 5 bases; nucleotides not matched to a gene: 4. The germline V gene has CDR1 SGHDT and CDR2 YYEEEE. In DNA form, the CDR3 reads TGTGCCAGCAGTTCCACAGGGGATCAGCCCCAGCATTTT. It yields the protein CASSSTGDQPQHF.

The J gene is TRBJ2-7, the V gene TRBV15; D is perhaps TRBD2 (5 bases). V was cut by 5 bases and J by 4 bases, with 12 bases left in between. CDR3 size: 13 residues. Germline loops: CDR1 LNHNV, CDR2 YYDKDF (reference sequence). CDR3: CATSGRVNYEQYF. DNA for the CDR3: TGTGCCACCAGCGGGAGAGTAAATTACGAGCAGTACTTC.

In the case of this clone: The junction does not match germline at one end; this may be a read error. The CDR3 sequence: CASSLSALRKVF. CDR3 DNA: TGTGCCAGCAGTTTATCGGCCCTACGCAAAGTTTTC. The chain recombines TRBV28 with TRBJ2-7; D is ambiguous. The CDR3 runs to 12 residues. CDR1 MDHEN and CDR2 SYDVKM come from the germline V gene.